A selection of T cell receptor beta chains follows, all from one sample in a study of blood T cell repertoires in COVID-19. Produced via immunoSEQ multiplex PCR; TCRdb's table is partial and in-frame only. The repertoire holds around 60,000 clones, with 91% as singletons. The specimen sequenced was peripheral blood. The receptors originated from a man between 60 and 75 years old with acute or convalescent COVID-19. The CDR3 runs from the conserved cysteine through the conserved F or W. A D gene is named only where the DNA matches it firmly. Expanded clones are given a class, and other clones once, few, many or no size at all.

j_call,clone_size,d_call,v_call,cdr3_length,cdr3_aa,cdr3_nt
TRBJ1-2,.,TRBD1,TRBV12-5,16,CASGLTWTGGNDGYTF,TGTGCTAGTGGTTTGACCTGGACAGGGGGGAACGATGGCTACACCTTC
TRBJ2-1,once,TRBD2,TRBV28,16,CASRLGGLAAYNEQFF,TGTGCCAGCAGACTCGGGGGACTAGCGGCCTACAATGAGCAGTTCTTC
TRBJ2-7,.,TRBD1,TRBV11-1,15,CASRSDRVSSYEQYF,TGTGCCAGCAGATCGGACAGGGTCAGCTCCTACGAGCAGTACTTC
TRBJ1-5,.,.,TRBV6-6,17,CASSPSLGDWGNQPQHF,TGTGCCAGCAGTCCCTCTTTAGGAGATTGGGGCAATCAGCCCCAGCATTTT
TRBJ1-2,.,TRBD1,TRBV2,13,CALEGQGAGGYTF,TGTGCCCTGGAGGGACAGGGGGCTGGTGGCTACACCTTC
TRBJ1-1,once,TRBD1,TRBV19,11,CASSSGTDAFF,TGTGCCAGTAGTTCCGGGACAGACGCTTTCTTT
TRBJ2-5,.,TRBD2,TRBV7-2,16,CASSLERGVSGRAQYF,TGTGCCAGCAGCTTAGAACGGGGAGTCTCCGGGAGGGCGCAGTACTTC
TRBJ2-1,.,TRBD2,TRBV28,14,CASTPGLAGVEQFF,TGTGCCAGCACACCGGGACTAGCGGGAGTTGAGCAGTTCTTC
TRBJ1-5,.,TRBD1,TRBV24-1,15,CATSVGTGNNQPQHF,TGTGCCACCAGTGTCGGGACAGGGAACAATCAGCCCCAGCATTTT
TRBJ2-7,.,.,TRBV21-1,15,CASRRTSGRGLEQYF,TGTGCCAGCAGGAGAACTAGCGGGAGAGGTTTAGAGCAGTACTTC
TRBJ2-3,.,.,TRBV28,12,CASTPRTDTQYF,TGTGCCAGCACCCCGAGGACAGATACGCAGTATTTT
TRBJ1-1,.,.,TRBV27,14,CASMDPGDRTEAFF,TGTGCCAGCATGGACCCAGGGGATAGGACTGAAGCTTTCTTT
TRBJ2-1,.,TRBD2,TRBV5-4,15,CASSEGLAGANEQFF,TGTGCCAGCAGCGAGGGACTAGCGGGAGCCAATGAGCAGTTCTTC
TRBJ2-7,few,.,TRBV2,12,CASSSTRDEQYF,TGTGCCAGCAGTAGTACTCGGGACGAGCAGTACTTC
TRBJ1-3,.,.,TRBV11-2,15,CASSHPSGSGNTIYF,TGTGCCAGCAGCCATCCCTCGGGCTCTGGAAACACCATATATTTT
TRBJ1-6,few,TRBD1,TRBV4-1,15,CASSFPGTADSPLHF,TGCGCCAGCAGCTTTCCCGGGACAGCGGATTCACCCCTCCACTTT
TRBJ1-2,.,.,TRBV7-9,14,CASSLAQTDYGYTF,TGTGCCAGCAGCTTAGCACAGACAGACTATGGCTACACCTTC
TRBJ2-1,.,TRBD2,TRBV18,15,CASSSLGLGEDEQFF,TGTGCCAGCTCATCCCTGGGACTAGGGGAGGATGAGCAGTTCTTC
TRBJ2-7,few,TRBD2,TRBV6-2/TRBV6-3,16,CASSSTSGPRAWEQYF,TGTGCCAGCAGTTCGACTAGCGGGCCGCGGGCGTGGGAGCAGTACTTC
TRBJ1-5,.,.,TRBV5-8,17,CASSYEGGRISNQPQHF,TGTGCCAGCAGCTACGAGGGGGGGAGGATTAGCAATCAGCCCCAGCATTTT
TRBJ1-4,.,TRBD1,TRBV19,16,CASSPDVDRGTEKLFF,TGTGCCAGTAGCCCAGATGTCGACAGGGGGACTGAAAAACTGTTTTTT
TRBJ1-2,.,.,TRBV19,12,CASSISRLGYTF,TGTGCCAGTAGTATAAGTCGACTTGGCTACACCTTC
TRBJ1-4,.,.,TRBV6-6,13,CASLERANEKLFF,TGTGCCAGCTTAGAGAGGGCTAATGAAAAACTGTTTTTT